The 29 T cell receptor beta chains below were found in one sample sequenced in a study of monozygotic twins with inflammatory bowel disease (dated by TCRdb to between 2018 and 2021). The protocol used for the library was 5' RACE. Sequencing took place on an Illumina HiSeq 2500. TCRdb reprocessed the reads, and each CDR3 protein sequence is entered once, without DNA. The table of this sample itemizes about 380,000 distinct CDR3 sequences. 2.6% of the sample belongs to the ten largest clones. The sequenced material came from blood. These TCRs come from a human donor with ulcerative colitis or Crohn's disease, or a healthy co-twin of an affected twin (not recorded which).

The V gene is TRBV5-1, the J gene TRBJ2-4; TCRdb proposes TRBD1, but this gene call is untestable without DNA. CDR3 size: 14 residues. The germline CDR1 and CDR2 sequences are SGHRS and YFSETQ. This CDR3 is CASGAGGAGDIQYF.

The chain employs TRBV12-3 or TRBV12-4 and TRBJ2-3; TCRdb's assignment of TRBD1 cannot be checked, as there is no DNA. The CDR3 runs 15 residues. CDR3 loop: CASRPWGFGTDTQYF.

This chain links TRBV6-5 with TRBJ2-5. The CDR3 has 14 residues. Germline-derived CDR1 and CDR2 are MNHEY and SVGAGI. The CDR3 protein is CASSFNGVSETQYF.

The gene calls are TRBV15 and TRBJ1-2; with no DNA, the TCRdb D assignment of TRBD1 cannot be verified. This CDR3 contains 14 residues. Germline V gives CDR1 LNHNV, CDR2 YYDKDF (reference sequence). The CDR3 loop is CATSRARDSYGYTF.

The V call is TRBV20-1, the J call TRBJ1-1; TCRdb gives TRBD1 as the D gene, but with no DNA this cannot be confirmed. The CDR3 totals 11 residues. From germline, CDR1 is DFQATT and CDR2 SNEGSKA (reference sequence). The CDR3 loop reads CSAPDTREAFF.

The chain joins TRBV7-7 to TRBJ2-5; TCRdb indicates TRBD2, and absent DNA this call remains unverified. Germline CDR1 SSHAT, CDR2 FNYEAQ (reference sequence). The CDR3 loop spans 18 amino acids. CDR3 sequence: CASSLVTSGERYQETQYF.

The chain is built from TRBV24-1 and TRBJ2-2. The CDR3 contains 16 residues. Per the germline V gene, CDR1 is KGHDR and CDR2 is SFDVKD. The CDR3 loop is CATSETLGMNTGELFF.

This chain links TRBV20-1 with TRBJ1-5; no DNA is available, so the TRBD1 call from TCRdb remains unchecked. Germline-derived CDR1 and CDR2 are DFQATT and SNEGSKA (reference sequence). This CDR3 is built from 15 residues. The CDR3 reads CSARPQDRPNQPQHF.

V gene TRBV2 combines with J gene TRBJ2-1; TCRdb names TRBD1, which stays unverified in the absence of DNA. The germline CDR1 and CDR2 sequences are SNHLY and FYNNEI. The CDR3 has 11 amino acids. CDR3 amino acids: CASTIRDRVIF.

The chain is built from TRBV12-3 or TRBV12-4 and TRBJ1-5. There are 14 residues in the CDR3. CDR3 sequence reads: CASRGLRGDQPQHF.

The chain recombines TRBV6-5 with TRBJ2-1; TCRdb gives TRBD2 as the D gene, but with no DNA this cannot be confirmed. The CDR3 has 13 amino acids. Germline-derived CDR1 and CDR2 are MNHEY and SVGAGI. The CDR3 region is CASSSLRGLEQFF.

V and J are TRBV7-2 and TRBJ1-5. This CDR3 region has 14 residues. Germline lookup yields CDR1 SGHTA and CDR2 FQGNSA. CDR3 region: CASSSSFNNQPQHF.

The chain employs TRBV7-8 and TRBJ2-7; absent DNA, TCRdb's TRBD1 call cannot be checked. Germline V gene lookup returns CDR1 SGHVS and CDR2 FQNEAQ. The CDR3 consists of 18 residues. The CDR3 loop is CASSLAAGIGGKDYEQYF.

The rearrangement joins TRBV11-3 to TRBJ2-1; TCRdb's D gene call, TRBD2, goes unchecked for lack of DNA. The CDR3 has 17 residues. From germline, CDR1 is SGHNT and CDR2 YENEEA. CDR3 sequence reads: CANYGLAGGPGGNEQFF.

The rearrangement joins TRBV12-3 or TRBV12-4 to TRBJ1-1; TCRdb returns TRBD1, unconfirmable since there is no DNA. The CDR3 runs 15 residues. The CDR3 loop reads CASSTSGTGDTEAFF.

The chain recombines TRBV6-5 with TRBJ1-2; TCRdb indicates TRBD1, and absent DNA this call remains unverified. CDR3 length equals 13 residues. CDR1 and CDR2 from the germline V gene are MNHEY and SVGAGI. The CDR3 reads CATHVGGDYGYTF.

J is TRBJ2-1 and V is TRBV5-1. This CDR3 spans 17 amino acids. Germline V CDR1 and CDR2: SGHRS, YFSETQ. CDR3 amino acids: CASSSFLNRLLDNEQFF. Full variable domain (missing parts from reference TRBV5-1 and TRBJ2-1): KAGVTQTPRYLIKTRGQQVTLSCSPISGHRSVSWYQQTPGQGLQFLFEYFSETQRNKGNFPGRFSGRQFSNSRSEMNVSTLELGDSALYLCASSSFLNRLLDNEQFFGPGTRLTVL.

The chain carries TRBV7-2 and TRBJ1-1; TCRdb designates TRBD1, a call that cannot be tested without DNA. The CDR3 has 14 residues. Germline assignment: CDR1 SGHTA and CDR2 FQGNSA. The CDR3 sequence is CASSLSRGNTEAFF.

CDR3 amino acids: CASSLALAYLPPGDF. The chain carries TRBV5-6 and TRBJ2-4; TCRdb indicates TRBD1, and absent DNA this call remains unverified. Germline loops: CDR1 SGHDT, CDR2 YYEEEE. CDR3 length: 15 amino acids.

The V call is TRBV12-3 or TRBV12-4, the J call TRBJ2-7; TCRdb selects TRBD1, and the lack of DNA leaves this call unchecked. The CDR3 totals 15 residues. This CDR3 is CASSLRPGGIYEQYF.

V gene TRBV5-6 combines with J gene TRBJ2-1; TCRdb returns TRBD2, unconfirmable since there is no DNA. The CDR3 sequence is 13 residues long. Germline V gives CDR1 SGHDT, CDR2 YYEEEE. This chain's CDR3 is CASSGAGYNEQFF. Using reference TRBV5-6 and TRBJ2-1 for the parts outside the CDR3, the full variable domain is DAGVTQSPTHLIKTRGQQVTLRCSPKSGHDTVSWYQQALGQGPQFIFQYYEEEERQRGNFPDRFSGHQFPNYSSELNVNALLLGDSALYLCASSGAGYNEQFFGPGTRLTVL.

The rearrangement joins TRBV20-1 to TRBJ2-7; the TCRdb call, TRBD1, lacks DNA for checking. Germline V lookup: CDR1 DFQATT, CDR2 SNEGSKA (reference sequence). The CDR3 is made up of 14 amino acids. The CDR3 reads CSARSAAGDYEQYF.

CDR3 protein: CSVSTVQETQYF. The V and J genes are TRBV29-1 and TRBJ2-5. Germline V gene data show CDR1 as SQVTM and CDR2 as ANQGSEA. The CDR3 length is 12 residues.

This chain links TRBV4-3 with TRBJ1-4; the TCRdb D gene call, TRBD1, has no DNA to confirm it. Germline CDR1 and CDR2: LGHNA and YSLEER. There are 16 residues in the CDR3. This CDR3 reads CASSQDTGGTNEKLFF.

This chain joins TRBV6-5 and TRBJ1-2; TCRdb indicates TRBD1, and absent DNA this call remains unverified. CDR3 length: 15 residues. The germline CDR1 and CDR2 sequences are MNHEY and SVGAGI. The CDR3: CASSYSLGGGYGYTF.

The chain has TRBV20-1 and TRBJ1-1; TCRdb names TRBD1, which stays unverified in the absence of DNA. This CDR3 region has 13 residues. CDR1 is DFQATT and CDR2 is SNEGSKA in the germline V gene (reference sequence). The CDR3 region is CSAPRQGDTEAFF.

V and J are TRBV5-1 and TRBJ2-7; absent DNA, TCRdb's TRBD1 call cannot be checked. Germline values: CDR1 SGHRS, CDR2 YFSETQ. This CDR3 is 14 amino acids long. The CDR3 sequence: CASSTGTGQVEQYF.

The chain is built from TRBV30 and TRBJ1-5; TCRdb lists TRBD1, though no DNA is available to test this call. Germline values: CDR1 GTSNPN, CDR2 SVGIG (reference sequence). The CDR3 consists of 13 residues. The CDR3 is CAWGQGGNQPQHF.

The CDR3 spells CASSLGGGEQYF. The gene calls are TRBV7-2 and TRBJ2-7; the TRBD1 assignment by TCRdb is unverifiable without DNA. Germline V gives CDR1 SGHTA, CDR2 FQGNSA. This CDR3 region has 12 residues.